This T cell receptor beta chain was recovered during a study of T cell changes during pregnancy in multiple sclerosis. Produced via immunoSEQ multiplex PCR; TCRdb's table is partial and in-frame only. Here the sample spans 100,000 to 130,000 clones, just under 95% being singletons. This CDR3 region has 14 residues. CDR1 SGHTA and CDR2 FQGNSA come from the germline V gene. V lost 6 bases and J lost 6, with 15 bases in between. The chain employs TRBV7-2 and TRBJ1-3; D might be TRBD1 (6 bases). The receptor was isolated from a female donor in good health, enrolled as a control in a pregnancy study. The sample in question was peripheral blood, obtained in the third trimester of pregnancy. The CDR3 protein is CASSPGQKVNTIYF. The CDR3 bases are TGTGCCAGCAGTCCCGGACAGAAAGTAAACACCATATATTTT.